This TCR beta chain was sequenced in a study of siplizumab effects on memory and regulatory T cells. Whole-study results and caveats: Alloreactive sequences tracing back to unstimulated CD4+ memory cells were significantly reduced by siplizumab. Naive T cells appeared more diverse than memory cells and seemed to be major alloresponse contributors.

Sequenced by immunoSEQ multiplex PCR; TCRdb stores in-frame clones only, minus some. The sample comprises around 100,000 clones, more than 85% of which are singletons, and roughly 0.15% rests with the top ten. The CDR3 is made up of 13 amino acids. V was clipped by 3 bases and J by 1 base, with 7 bases between them. CDR1 and CDR2 from the germline V gene are SGHTA and FQGTGA. The sample holds one count of this clone. The antigen remains unidentified. Specimen: CD4+ T cells sorted from blood. The J gene is TRBJ2-7, the V gene TRBV7-3, with a weak D call TRBD2 (5 bases). The clonotype comes from a human donor in good health. CDR3 bases: TGTGCCAGCAGCTTGTCGGGGTCCTACGAGCAGTACTTC. Translating gives CASSLSGSYEQYF.